Below, 25 T cell receptor beta chains from the same sample are listed, as sequenced in a study of T cells in Graves' hyperthyroidism and ophthalmopathy. Amplification targeted TCR beta CDR3 regions from RNA transcripts. First-round RT-PCR of the TCR CDR3 relied on the HTBI primer set. Each CDR3 protein is one row after TCRdb ran MiXCR on the multiplex PCR reads. In the table there are 300,000 to 350,000 distinct CDR3 sequences, 16% of which are singletons. The sample consisted of blood. Receptors were obtained from a man aged 30 to 45 with Graves' hyperthyroidism.

This clonotype was seen repeatedly, ten times or more. This sequence joins TRBV20-1 and TRBJ2-6, with D possibly matching TRBD1 (6 bases). CDR3 size: 15 residues. Germline-derived CDR1 and CDR2 are DFQATT and SNEGSKA (reference sequence). V was pared by 5 bases and J by 2 bases, with 13 bases between. The CDR3 nucleotides read TGCAGTGCTCCGGACAGCCAAACTGGGGCCAACGTCCTGACTTTC. Protein sequence: CSAPDSQTGANVLTF.

V and J are TRBV11-2 and TRBJ1-5, with 11 nucleotides matching TRBD1. CDR1 is SGHAT and CDR2 is FQNNGV in the germline V gene. The J segment lost 6 bases and the V segment lost 1 base, leaving 2 bases of the junction unmatched. CDR3 length equals 15 residues. The CDR3 here is CASSLGTGGGQPQHF. The CDR3 DNA sequence: TGTGCCAGCAGCTTAGGGACAGGGGGCGGTCAGCCCCAGCATTTT.

Ten or more counts support this clonotype. The chain combines TRBV5-5 with TRBJ2-7; D possibly corresponds to TRBD1 (6 bases). CDR1 SGHKS and CDR2 YYEKEE come from the germline V gene (reference sequence). This CDR3 is 14 amino acids long. Between the trimmed V and J ends, which lost 3 bases and 9 bases, there was a span of 19 bases. The CDR3 reads CASSSQPGHRGQYF. Here the CDR3 DNA reads TGTGCCAGCAGCTCGCAACCGGGACACCGGGGGCAGTACTTC. Full variable domain (remainder filled in from reference TRBV5-5 and TRBJ2-7): DAGVTQSPTHLIKTRGQQVTLRCSPISGHKSVSWYQQVLGQGPQFIFQYYEKEERGRGNFPDRFSARQFPNYSSELNVNALLLGDSALYLCASSSQPGHRGQYFGPGTRLTVT.

The rearrangement links TRBV7-9 to TRBJ1-2, with unresolved D. This CDR3 spans 13 amino acids. Germline V gives CDR1 SEHNR, CDR2 FQNEAQ (reference sequence). V dropped 5 bases and J dropped 0 bases, with 7 bases sitting between them. In DNA, the CDR3 is TGTGCCAGCAGCCCTTGGGCTAACTATGGCTACACCTTC. Encoded protein: CASSPWANYGYTF.

This clonotype was seen at least ten times. V gene TRBV28 combines with J gene TRBJ1-6; D not resolved. The CDR3 sequence is 13 residues long. Trimming took 7 bases from V and 6 from J, leaving 10 bases between them. Germline CDR1 reads MDHEN; CDR2 reads SYDVKM. The CDR3 bases are TGTGCCAGCAATTCGAGACTTAATTCACCCCTCCACTTT. Protein: CASNSRLNSPLHF. Filled out from reference TRBV28 and TRBJ1-6, the complete variable domain reads DVKVTQSSRYLVKRTGEKVFLECVQDMDHENMFWYRQDPGLGLRLIYFSYDVKMKEKGDIPEGYSVSREKKERFSLILESASTNQTSMYLCASNSRLNSPLHFGNGTRLTVT.

On this clonotype itself: A clone one base away is much larger, so this may be a read error. This likely comes from a read error, as the CDR3 has no conserved phenylalanine or tryptophan at its end. This chain connects TRBV11-1 to TRBJ2-5; TRBD1 might be the D (6 bases). This CDR3 has 14 amino acids. Germline V lookup: CDR1 SGHAT, CDR2 FQDESV (reference sequence). With 5 bases removed from V and 5 bases from J, the gap between germline ends came to 15 bases. The CDR3 here is CASSPSNRVETQYS. Here the CDR3 DNA reads TGTGCCAGCAGCCCTAGCAACAGGGTGGAGACCCAGTACTCC.

The table lists this clonotype with many counts. This chain joins TRBV20-1 and TRBJ2-7; possibly TRBD1 for D (6 bases). The CDR3 runs 15 residues. In germline, CDR1 is DFQATT, CDR2 SNEGSKA (reference sequence). V lost 0 bases and J lost 5, with 17 bases in between. The DNA for the CDR3 is TGCAGTGCTAGAGATCCGCTGGGTGGGGGCAACGAGCAGTACTTC. Amino acids: CSARDPLGGGNEQYF.

This clonotype was seen many times. The genes are TRBV5-5 and TRBJ2-2; D is perhaps TRBD2 (5 bases). Per germline, CDR1 SGHKS and CDR2 YYEKEE (reference sequence). The CDR3 is made up of 15 amino acids. V was pared by 2 bases and J by 3 bases, with 11 bases between. The CDR3 DNA reads as TGTGCCAGCAGCTTAGAGGGAGATTACACCGGGGAGCTGTTTTTT. It yields the protein CASSLEGDYTGELFF.

This clonotype showed up many times. J is TRBJ2-1 and V is TRBV12-3 or TRBV12-4; 12 bases agree with TRBD2. Unmatched junction bases numbered 8, after V lost 8 bases and J lost 3 bases. This CDR3 is built from 16 residues. CDR3 bases: TGTGCCAGCCTACGACTAGCGGGGGAAATCTACAATGAGCAGTTCTTC. This sequence encodes CASLRLAGEIYNEQFF.

This clonotype has only a few counts. The chain carries TRBV10-3 and TRBJ2-1; no reliable D call. The CDR3 spans 13 residues. CDR1 is ENHRY and CDR2 is SYGVKD in the germline V gene. Trimming cost V 7 bases and J 0 bases, with 7 bases left between them. The CDR3 bases are TGTGCCATCAAGGGCTACTCCTACAATGAGCAGTTCTTC. It specifies CAIKGYSYNEQFF.

This clonotype was detected ten times or more. V is TRBV3-1 and J is TRBJ1-4; no clear D. The germline V gene has CDR1 LGHDT and CDR2 YNNKEL (reference sequence). V lost 1 base to trimming and J lost 7 bases, with 4 bases between them. The CDR3 loop spans 12 amino acids. CDR3 nucleotide sequence: TGTGCCAGCAGCCAAGCGGGTGAAAAACTGTTTTTT. Translation: CASSQAGEKLFF.

This clonotype came up many times. The V call is TRBV5-1, the J call TRBJ1-1; D may be TRBD1 (5 bases). CDR3 length: 15 residues. In germline, CDR1 is SGHRS, CDR2 YFSETQ. Deletions cut 2 bases from V and 4 bases from J, with 15 bases between. The CDR3 loop is CASSFQPGGATEAFF. CDR3 in DNA: TGCGCCAGCAGCTTCCAGCCGGGTGGGGCCACTGAAGCTTTCTTT.

The sample holds many counts of this clonotype. The gene calls are TRBV11-2 and TRBJ2-1; 11 nucleotides agree with TRBD1. V lost 5 bases to trimming and J lost 9 bases; unmatched junction nucleotides: 9. This CDR3 is built from 15 residues. Per the germline V gene, CDR1 is SGHAT and CDR2 is FQNNGV. CDR3 amino acids: CASSTGTGGRGEQFF. CDR3 DNA sequence: TGTGCCAGCAGCACCGGGACAGGGGGAAGAGGTGAGCAGTTCTTC.

V and J are TRBV5-1 and TRBJ2-1, with 14 bases fitting TRBD2. The junction had 6 bases not matched to a gene; V was cut back by 3 bases and J by 10 bases. The CDR3 sequence is 15 residues long. Germline values: CDR1 SGHRS, CDR2 YFSETQ. The CDR3 bases are TGCGCCAGCAGCTCGGGACTAGCGGGAGCTATCGAGCAGTTCTTC. Its protein product is CASSSGLAGAIEQFF.

This clonotype was detected only a few times. This chain links TRBV9 with TRBJ2-5, with 7 bases fitting TRBD2. This CDR3 comprises 15 residues. Germline CDR1 reads SGDLS; CDR2 reads YYNGEE. After removal of 4 bases from V and 5 bases from J, the junction contained 11 bases not matched to a gene. In DNA form, the CDR3 reads TGTGCCAGCAGCCCTACTCCGGGAGGCTGGGAGACCCAGTACTTC. Amino acid sequence: CASSPTPGGWETQYF.

The chain uses TRBV5-4 and TRBJ2-7; D is perhaps TRBD2 (6 bases). Per the germline V gene, CDR1 is SGHNT and CDR2 is YYREEE (reference sequence). The CDR3 has 14 amino acids. The V end lost 1 base, the J end lost 4 bases, and 12 bases lay between the germline ends. The CDR3 bases are TGTGCCAGCAGCTTGTGGGACTTTCCTTACGAGCAGTACTTC. It codes for CASSLWDFPYEQYF.

In DNA form, the CDR3 reads TGTGCCAGCAACCCTGGACAGGACTATGGCTACACCTTC. Amino acid sequence: CASNPGQDYGYTF. The J gene is TRBJ1-2, the V gene TRBV6-1; 7 bases align to TRBD1. This CDR3 region has 13 residues. Germline trimming cut 7 bases from V and 3 bases from J; bases unmatched to any gene: 5. Per germline, CDR1 MNHNS and CDR2 SASEGT.

This clonotype was counted only a few times. This chain connects TRBV29-1 to TRBJ2-2; D remains ambiguous. The CDR3 sequence is 12 residues long. Germline CDR1 is SQVTM and CDR2 is ANQGSEA. Trimming stripped 0 bases from V and 6 bases from J, with 5 bases between. In nucleotides, the CDR3 is TGCAGCGTTGAAGATCCCTCCGGGGAGCTGTTTTTT. Protein product: CSVEDPSGELFF.

This clonotype has a count of ten or more. The junction and the germline gene differ at one end; a read error may be behind it. The chain links TRBV5-1 to TRBJ2-7; TRBD1 matches at 9 bases. This CDR3 contains 14 residues. The germline CDR1 and CDR2 sequences are SGHRS and YFSETQ. The CDR3 DNA reads as TGTGCCAGCAGCGCCGGGACAGGGTCCTACGAGCAGTACTTC. Amino acid sequence: CASSAGTGSYEQYF.

This clonotype has a handful of counts. The chain links TRBV20-1 to TRBJ2-5; D is possibly TRBD2 (5 bases). CDR1 and CDR2 from the germline V gene are DFQATT and SNEGSKA (reference sequence). V was shortened by 0 bases and J by 7 bases, with 6 bases between the two germline ends. The CDR3 runs 11 residues. The CDR3 bases are TGCAGTGCTAGAGACGGAGGGACCCAGTACTTC. Translating it yields CSARDGGTQYF.

Many counts were recorded for this clonotype. The chain links TRBV18 to TRBJ1-1; no clear D. V lost 5 bases and J 3 bases, leaving 10 bases between the germline ends. The CDR3 has 13 amino acids. Germline CDR1 and CDR2: KGHSH and LQKENI. CDR3 bases: TGTGCCAGCTCAGACCAGGAGCACACTGAAGCTTTCTTT. Its translation is CASSDQEHTEAFF. Using reference TRBV18 and TRBJ1-1 for the parts outside the CDR3, the full variable domain is NAGVMQNPRHLVRRRGQEARLRCSPMKGHSHVYWYRQLPEEGLKFMVYLQKENIIDESGMPKERFSAEFPKEGPSILRIQQVVRGDSAAYFCASSDQEHTEAFFGQGTRLTVV.

This clonotype turned up a few times. The chain links TRBV5-1 to TRBJ2-5; perhaps TRBD2 as D (7 bases). CDR1 and CDR2 from the germline V gene are SGHRS and YFSETQ. V was trimmed by 0 bases and J by 14 bases, leaving 23 bases between them. This CDR3 spans 15 amino acids. CDR3 coding DNA: TGCGCCAGCAGCTTGGAAGGCAGGGGCGTAGGGGGGGTCTACTTC. Protein sequence: CASSLEGRGVGGVYF.

This clonotype was observed at least ten times. The rearrangement joins TRBV11-2 to TRBJ2-1; D not resolved. The CDR3 length is 15 residues. V was shortened by 0 bases and J by 2 bases, with 8 bases between the two germline ends. Per germline, CDR1 SGHAT and CDR2 FQNNGV. CDR3 in amino acids: CASSLDTAPYNEQFF. Written as DNA, the CDR3 is TGTGCCAGCAGCTTAGACACTGCTCCCTACAATGAGCAGTTCTTC. Filled out from reference TRBV11-2 and TRBJ2-1, the complete variable domain reads EAGVAQSPRYKIIEKRQSVAFWCNPISGHATLYWYQQILGQGPKLLIQFQNNGVVDDSQLPKDRFSAERLKGVDSTLKIQPAKLEDSAVYLCASSLDTAPYNEQFFGPGTRLTVL.

This clonotype was observed many times. The rearrangement uses TRBV12-5 and TRBJ2-1; 8 bases align to TRBD1. The trim removed 4 bases at V and 6 bases at J, leaving 11 bases unmatched. The CDR3 covers 16 residues. The V gene's germline CDR1 is LGHNT and CDR2 FRNRAP. CDR3 sequence reads: CASGSRQGPYLNEQFF. CDR3 nucleotide sequence: TGTGCTAGTGGTTCCCGACAGGGGCCTTACCTCAATGAGCAGTTCTTC.

The table lists this clonotype with a few counts. J is TRBJ1-2 and V is TRBV2; D ambiguous. The CDR3 contains 15 residues. The ends were cut back, 2 bases at V and 4 bases at J, with 14 bases in the middle. Germline V lookup: CDR1 SNHLY, CDR2 FYNNEI. CDR3 loop: CASSEFGGQAYGYTF. CDR3 sequence (DNA): TGTGCCAGCAGTGAATTTGGCGGTCAGGCCTATGGCTACACCTTC.